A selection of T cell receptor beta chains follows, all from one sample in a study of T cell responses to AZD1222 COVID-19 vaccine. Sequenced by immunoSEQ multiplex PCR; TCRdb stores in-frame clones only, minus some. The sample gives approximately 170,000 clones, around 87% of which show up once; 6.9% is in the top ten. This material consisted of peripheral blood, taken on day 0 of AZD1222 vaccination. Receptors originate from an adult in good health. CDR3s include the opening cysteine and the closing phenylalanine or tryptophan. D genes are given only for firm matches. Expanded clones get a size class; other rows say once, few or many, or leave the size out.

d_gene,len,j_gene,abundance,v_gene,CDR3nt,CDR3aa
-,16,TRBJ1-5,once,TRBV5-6,TGTGCCAGCAGCTTGGAAGGATGGGCAGGCAATCAGCCCCAGCATTTT,CASSLEGWAGNQPQHF
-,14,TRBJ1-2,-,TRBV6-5,TGTGCCAGCAGTTTCGCGGAGGGGTTCAATGGCTACACCTTC,CASSFAEGFNGYTF
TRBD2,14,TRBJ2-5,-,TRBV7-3,TGTGCCAGCAGCGCACTGGGGGGGTCAGAGACCCAGTACTTC,CASSALGGSETQYF
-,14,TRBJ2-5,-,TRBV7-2,TGTGCCAGCAGCAGGTCAGGTATCCAAGAGACCCAGTACTTC,CASSRSGIQETQYF
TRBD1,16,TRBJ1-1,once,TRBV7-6,TGTGCCAGCAGCTTAGGACCTCAGGGGGCGCCCACTGAAGCTTTCTTT,CASSLGPQGAPTEAFF
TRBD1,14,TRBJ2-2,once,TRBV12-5,TGTGCTAGTGGTAACGGACAGGGGCCGGAGGAGCTGTTTTTT,CASGNGQGPEELFF
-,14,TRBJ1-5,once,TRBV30,TGTGCCTGGAGCCCGACATTGGGGAAGCAGCCCCAGCATTTT,CAWSPTLGKQPQHF
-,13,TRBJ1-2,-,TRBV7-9,TGTGCCAGCAGCTTATCGGGGGGCTATGGCTACACCTTC,CASSLSGGYGYTF
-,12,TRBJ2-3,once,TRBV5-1,TGCGCCAGCAGCTTGGCCGGCGATACGCAGTATTTT,CASSLAGDTQYF
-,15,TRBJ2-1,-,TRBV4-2,TGTGCCAGCAGCCAAGAATTCGCTAGCGTGGGTGAGCAGTTCTTC,CASSQEFASVGEQFF
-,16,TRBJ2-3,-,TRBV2,TGTGCCAGCAGTGACATGCCTAGTTATATGATAGATACGCAGTATTTT,CASSDMPSYMIDTQYF
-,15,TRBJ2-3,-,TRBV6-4,TGTGCCAGCAGTGACGGAAGGAGGGACACAGATACGCAGTATTTT,CASSDGRRDTDTQYF
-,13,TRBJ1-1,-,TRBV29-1,TGCAGCGCCACAGGGAGGGGGAACACTGAAGCTTTCTTT,CSATGRGNTEAFF
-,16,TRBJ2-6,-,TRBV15,TGTGCCACCAGCAGAGATCCACTCACCGGGGCCAACGTCCTGACTTTC,CATSRDPLTGANVLTF
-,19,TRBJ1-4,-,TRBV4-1,TGCGCCAGCAGCCAAGATTTTCGGCAGGAGGGTTCAATTAATGAAAAACTGTTTTTT,CASSQDFRQEGSINEKLFF
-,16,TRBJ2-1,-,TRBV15,TGTGCCACCAGCAGGGCGAAAGACAAGTCCTACAATGAGCAGTTCTTC,CATSRAKDKSYNEQFF
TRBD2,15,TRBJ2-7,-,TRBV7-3,TGTGCCAGCAGCTTAGCGGGGGGGCCTTACTACGAGCAGTACTTC,CASSLAGGPYYEQYF
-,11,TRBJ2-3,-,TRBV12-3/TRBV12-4,TGTGCCAGCATGGGGTTAGATACGCAGTATTTT,CASMGLDTQYF
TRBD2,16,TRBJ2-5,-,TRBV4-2,TGTGCCAGCAGCCAACCGACTAGCGGGGGACAAGAGACCCAGTACTTC,CASSQPTSGGQETQYF
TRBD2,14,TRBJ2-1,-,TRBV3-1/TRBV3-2,TGTGCCAGCAGTCCGACTAGCGGGGGTGGTGAGCAGTTCTTC,CASSPTSGGGEQFF
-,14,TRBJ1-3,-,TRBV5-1,TGCGCCAGCAGCGAGGGCCACTCTGGAAACACCATATATTTT,CASSEGHSGNTIYF
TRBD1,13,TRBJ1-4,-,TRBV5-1,TGCGCCAGCAGCTGGACAGGGAATGAAAAACTGTTTTTT,CASSWTGNEKLFF
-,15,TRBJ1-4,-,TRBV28,TGTGCCAGCAGTTTATCGCGGCCAACTAATGAAAAACTGTTTTTT,CASSLSRPTNEKLFF